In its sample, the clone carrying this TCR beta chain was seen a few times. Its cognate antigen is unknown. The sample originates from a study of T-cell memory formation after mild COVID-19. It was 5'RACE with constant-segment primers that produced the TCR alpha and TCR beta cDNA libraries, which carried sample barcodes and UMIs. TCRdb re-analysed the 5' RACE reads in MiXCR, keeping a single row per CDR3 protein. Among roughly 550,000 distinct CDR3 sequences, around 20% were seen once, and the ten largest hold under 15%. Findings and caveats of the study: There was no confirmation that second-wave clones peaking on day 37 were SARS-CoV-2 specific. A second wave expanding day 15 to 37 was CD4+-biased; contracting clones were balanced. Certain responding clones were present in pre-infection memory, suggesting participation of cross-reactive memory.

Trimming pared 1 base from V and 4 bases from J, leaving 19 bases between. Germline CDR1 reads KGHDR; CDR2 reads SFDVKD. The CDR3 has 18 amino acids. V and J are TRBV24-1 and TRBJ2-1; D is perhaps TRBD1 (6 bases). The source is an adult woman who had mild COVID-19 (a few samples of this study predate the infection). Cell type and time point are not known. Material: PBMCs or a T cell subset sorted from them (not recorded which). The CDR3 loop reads CATSDLSFRGSRYNEQFF. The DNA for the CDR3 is TGTGCCACCAGTGATTTAAGTTTTAGGGGGAGTAGGTACAATGAGCAGTTCTTC.